Listed here are 11 T cell receptor beta chains from one sample, sequenced in a study of blood T cells in healthy people across ages. Alongside a J-beta primer mix, a sample-barcoded 5' primer served in a second PCR lasting about 7 to 11 cycles. One entry per CDR3 protein results from TCRdb running MiXCR on the 5' RACE reads. The table shows 780,000 or so distinct CDR3 sequences, with roughly three fifths occurring only once. Sequencing was carried out using blood. The receptor set was obtained from a man aged 35-49 years in good health.

Worth noting for this clonotype: This sequence may be a read error, since a much larger clone differs from it by one base. As DNA, the CDR3 is TGTGCCAGCAGCGAGCGCGGGAGCTACAATGAGCAGTACTTC. Residues: CASSERGSYNEQYF. The chain uses TRBV7-3 and TRBJ2-5; 7 nucleotides match TRBD2. From germline, CDR1 is SGHTA and CDR2 FQGTGA. This CDR3 has 14 residues. Trimming took 5 bases from V and 11 from J; bases not matched to a gene: 14. Looking up the rest from reference TRBV7-3 and TRBJ2-5 gives the full variable domain: GAGVSQTPSNKVTEKGKYVELRCDPISGHTALYWYRQSLGQGPEFLIYFQGTGAADDSGLPNDRFFAVRPEGSVSTLKIQRTERGDSAVYLCASSERGSYNEQYFGPGTRLLVL.

This clonotype has at least ten counts. The gene calls are TRBV20-1 and TRBJ2-7; 7 bases align to TRBD1. The V gene end was trimmed by 3 bases and the J gene end by 3 bases; junction bases not matched to a gene: 5. This CDR3 region has 13 residues. Germline loops: CDR1 DFQATT, CDR2 SNEGSKA (reference sequence). The CDR3 nucleotides are TGCAGTGCTAGGGCAGACAGGGACTACGAGCAGTACTTC. This translates into CSARADRDYEQYF.

The J gene is TRBJ2-3, the V gene TRBV12-3 or TRBV12-4; 16 nucleotides match TRBD2. The CDR3 loop spans 18 amino acids. The V segment lost 5 bases and the J segment 5 bases; nucleotides outside the gene matches: 10. CDR3 DNA sequence: TGTGCCAGCAGTCCTCCGGGACTAGCGGGGGGGCCAAGAGATACGCAGTATTTT. As protein: CASSPPGLAGGPRDTQYF.

The chain couples TRBV5-4 to TRBJ2-7; 7 positions match TRBD1. The CDR3 extends over 14 amino acids. V dropped 1 base and J dropped 2; count of bases not matched to a gene: 3. Germline loops: CDR1 SGHNT, CDR2 YYREEE (reference sequence). CDR3 coding DNA: TGTGCCAGCAGCTTGAAGGGGACAGCCTACGAGCAGTACTTC. Translating gives CASSLKGTAYEQYF.

V usage is TRBV4-3 and J usage is TRBJ2-5; 12 bases are a match to TRBD2. Germline CDR1 LGHNA, CDR2 YSLEER. V gave up 3 bases and J gave up 11 bases; unmatched junction bases: 16. The CDR3 is made up of 17 amino acids. The CDR3: CASSHPTSGSRFYEQYF. The CDR3 coding sequence is TGCGCCAGCAGCCACCCGACTAGCGGGAGTCGATTCTATGAGCAGTACTTC.

This clonotype has only one observation. The V and J genes are TRBV20-1 and TRBJ2-1; maybe TRBD2 (5 bases). Looked up from germline, CDR1 is DFQATT and CDR2 is SNEGSKA (reference sequence). The V and J ends lost 5 bases and 1 base respectively, with 12 bases between them. CDR3 length: 14 residues. The CDR3 loop reads CSARHRGSYNEQFF. The CDR3 DNA sequence: TGCAGTGCTCGACACCGAGGGTCCTACAATGAGCAGTTCTTC.

The V gene is TRBV6-5, the J gene TRBJ2-4; no clear D gene. Between the trimmed V and J ends, which lost 0 bases and 0 bases, there was a span of 15 bases. The germline V gene has CDR1 MNHEY and CDR2 SVGAGI. This CDR3 spans 18 amino acids. The CDR3 bases are TGTGCCAGCAGTTACTCACTTTACGCGGCCCTAGCCAAAAACATTCAGTACTTC. It is translated as CASSYSLYAALAKNIQYF.

The CDR3 reads CASSPSVNTEAFF. CDR3 sequence (DNA): TGTGCCAGCAGCCCATCGGTGAACACTGAAGCTTTCTTT. The J gene is TRBJ1-1, the V gene TRBV7-2; no clear D gene. V lost 5 bases and J lost 0, with 7 bases in between. This CDR3 spans 13 amino acids. The germline gives CDR1 SGHTA, CDR2 FQGNSA.

The chain uses TRBV3-1 and TRBJ2-5; D remains ambiguous. With 0 bases removed from V and 4 bases from J, the gap between germline ends came to 9 bases. The CDR3 extends over 14 amino acids. The germline CDR1 and CDR2 sequences are LGHDT and YNNKEL (reference sequence). The CDR3 nucleotides read TGTGCCAGCAGCCAAGATGCGGAGAGAGAGACCCAGTACTTC. Residues: CASSQDAERETQYF.

A few counts support this clonotype. The chain joins TRBV11-1 to TRBJ2-7; no definite D call. The end of the DNA is better explained by TRBJ2-5, so the J call may be wrong. Germline CDR1 is SGHAT and CDR2 is FQDESV (reference sequence). The CDR3 covers 14 residues. The CDR3 DNA follows: TGTGCCAGCAGCTCACCGTCGGCTATGGAGACCCAGTACTTC. It is translated as CASSSPSAMETQYF.

J is TRBJ2-2 and V is TRBV10-3, with a weak D call TRBD2 (5 bases). Trimming cost V 8 bases and J 1 base, with 14 bases left between them. Germline V gene sequence: CDR1 ENHRY, CDR2 SYGVKD. The length of the CDR3 is 15 residues. The CDR3 protein is CAIRKGGGNTGELFF. The CDR3 nucleotides are TGTGCCATCCGGAAGGGCGGAGGGAACACCGGGGAGCTGTTTTTT.